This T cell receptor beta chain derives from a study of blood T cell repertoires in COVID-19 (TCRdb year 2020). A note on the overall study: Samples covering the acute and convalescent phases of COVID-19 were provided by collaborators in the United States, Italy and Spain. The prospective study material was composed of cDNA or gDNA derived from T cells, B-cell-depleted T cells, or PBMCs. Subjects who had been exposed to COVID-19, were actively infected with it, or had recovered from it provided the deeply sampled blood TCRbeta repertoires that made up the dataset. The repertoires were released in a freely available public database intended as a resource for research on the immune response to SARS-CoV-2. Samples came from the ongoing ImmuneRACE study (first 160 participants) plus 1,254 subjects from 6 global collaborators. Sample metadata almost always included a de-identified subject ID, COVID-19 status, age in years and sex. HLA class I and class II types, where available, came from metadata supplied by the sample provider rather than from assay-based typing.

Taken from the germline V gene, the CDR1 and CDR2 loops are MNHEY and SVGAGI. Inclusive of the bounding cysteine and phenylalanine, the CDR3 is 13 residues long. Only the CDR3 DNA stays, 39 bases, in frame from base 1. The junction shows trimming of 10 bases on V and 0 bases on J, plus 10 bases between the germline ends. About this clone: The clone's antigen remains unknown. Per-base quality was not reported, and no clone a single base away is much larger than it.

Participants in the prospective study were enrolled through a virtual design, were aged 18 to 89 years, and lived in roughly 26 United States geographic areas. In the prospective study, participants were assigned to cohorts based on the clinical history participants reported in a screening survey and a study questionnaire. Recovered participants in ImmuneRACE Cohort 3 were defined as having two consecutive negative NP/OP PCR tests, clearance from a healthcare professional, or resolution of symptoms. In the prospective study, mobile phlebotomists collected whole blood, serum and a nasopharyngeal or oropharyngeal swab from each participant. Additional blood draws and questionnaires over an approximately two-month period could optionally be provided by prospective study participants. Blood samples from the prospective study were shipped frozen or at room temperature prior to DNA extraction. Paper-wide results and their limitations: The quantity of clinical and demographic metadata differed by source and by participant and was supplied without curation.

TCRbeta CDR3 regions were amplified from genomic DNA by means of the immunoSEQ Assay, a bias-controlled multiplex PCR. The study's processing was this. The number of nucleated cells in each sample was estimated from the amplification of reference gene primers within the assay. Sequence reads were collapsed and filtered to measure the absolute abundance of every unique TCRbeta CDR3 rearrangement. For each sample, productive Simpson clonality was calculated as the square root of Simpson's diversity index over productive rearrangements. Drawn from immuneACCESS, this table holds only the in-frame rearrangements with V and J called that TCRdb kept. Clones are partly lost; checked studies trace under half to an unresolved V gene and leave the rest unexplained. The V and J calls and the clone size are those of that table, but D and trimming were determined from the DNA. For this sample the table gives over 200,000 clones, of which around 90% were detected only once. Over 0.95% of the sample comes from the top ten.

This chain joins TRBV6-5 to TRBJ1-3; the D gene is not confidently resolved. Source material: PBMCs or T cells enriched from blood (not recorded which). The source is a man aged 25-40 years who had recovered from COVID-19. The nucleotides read TGTGCCACCCGGTATAGCTCTGGAAACACCATATATTTT. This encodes CATRYSSGNTIYF.